The entry below gives a single TCR beta chain sequence along with its context. Per the study methods: Estimation of nucleated cell counts relied on the amplification of reference gene primers. Clones were read by immunoSEQ multiplex PCR, and TCRdb kept only the in-frame ones, dropping some. V and J calls and clone size are as listed in that table; D and trimming were resolved from the DNA. The data show roughly 300,000 clones, 70% to 90% seen once. This specimen belongs to a study of blood T cell repertoires in COVID-19. Study at large: Acute-phase and convalescent COVID-19 samples originated in the United States, Italy and Spain. Nucleic acid was either cDNA or gDNA, and it came from T cells, B-cell-depleted T cells, or PBMCs.

The V end was cut by 0 bases, the J end by 6 bases, with 12 bases between. The germline gives CDR1 GTSNPN, CDR2 SVGIG (reference sequence). The CDR3 consists of 14 residues. Recovered participants had two consecutive negative NP/OP PCR tests, healthcare professional clearance, or symptom resolution. This clonotype was sampled from a woman in her 30s who had recovered from COVID-19. The sample taken for sequencing was PBMCs or T cells enriched from blood (not recorded which). The chain combines TRBV30 with TRBJ2-1, with a tentative D call TRBD2 (7 bases). The DNA for the CDR3 is TGTGCCTGGAGTGTTGGGGGGGCTCTCAATGAGCAGTTCTTC. It encodes CAWSVGGALNEQFF.